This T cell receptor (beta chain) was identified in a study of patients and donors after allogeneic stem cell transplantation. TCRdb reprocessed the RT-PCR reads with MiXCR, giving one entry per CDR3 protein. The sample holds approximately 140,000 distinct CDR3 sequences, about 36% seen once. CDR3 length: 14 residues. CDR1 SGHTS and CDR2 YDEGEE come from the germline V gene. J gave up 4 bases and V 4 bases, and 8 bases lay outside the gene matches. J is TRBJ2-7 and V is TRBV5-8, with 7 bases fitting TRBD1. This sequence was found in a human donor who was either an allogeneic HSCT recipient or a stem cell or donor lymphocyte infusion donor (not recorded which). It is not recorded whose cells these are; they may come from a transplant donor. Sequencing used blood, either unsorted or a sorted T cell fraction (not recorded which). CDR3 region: CASSVYRGRYEQYF. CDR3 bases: TGTGCCAGCAGCGTGTACAGGGGCCGTTACGAGCAGTACTTC.